A selection of T cell receptor beta chains follows, all from one sample in a study of blood T cell repertoires in COVID-19. Profiled with immunoSEQ multiplex PCR; TCRdb holds only in-frame clones, not every one. The sample has roughly 52,000 clones; about four fifths are singletons. Sequencing was done on a sample of peripheral blood. The receptors stem from a human donor in a cohort sampled during active or convalescent COVID-19. CDR3s include the opening cysteine and the closing phenylalanine or tryptophan. D genes are given only for firm matches. Size values are once, few and many counts, or a class for expanded clones, and some rows have none.

CDR3 DNA: TGTGCCTGGAGAGATGGCGGTTACACCGGGGAGCTGTTTTTT
CDR3 protein: CAWRDGGYTGELFF
V gene: TRBV30
D gene: .
J gene: TRBJ2-2
clone size: .

CDR3 DNA: TGTGCCAGCAGTCCTAGACAGACGGATAACACTGAAGCTTTCTTT
CDR3 protein: CASSPRQTDNTEAFF
V gene: TRBV6-6
D gene: .
J gene: TRBJ1-1
clone size: few

CDR3 DNA: TGTGCCACCAGAGGACAGGGTTGGAACACTGAAGCTTTCTTT
CDR3 protein: CATRGQGWNTEAFF
V gene: TRBV24-1
D gene: TRBD1
J gene: TRBJ1-1
clone size: .

CDR3 DNA: TGTGCCAGCAGCCGACGGGAAAGCGGGGGGCCCGGACCTTGGAGTGAGCAGTTCTTC
CDR3 protein: CASSRRESGGPGPWSEQFF
V gene: TRBV3-1/TRBV3-2
D gene: TRBD2
J gene: TRBJ2-1
clone size: .

CDR3 DNA: TGTGCCACCAGCAGAGGGACAGGGGGCTCCAATCAGCCCCAGCATTTT
CDR3 protein: CATSRGTGGSNQPQHF
V gene: TRBV15
D gene: TRBD1
J gene: TRBJ1-5
clone size: .

CDR3 DNA: TGTGCCAGCAGCTTGCAGGGGAAGACAGATACGCAGTATTTT
CDR3 protein: CASSLQGKTDTQYF
V gene: TRBV5-6
D gene: .
J gene: TRBJ2-3
clone size: .

CDR3 DNA: TGCGCCAGCAGCCCGGACAGGACCTACGAGCAGTACTTC
CDR3 protein: CASSPDRTYEQYF
V gene: TRBV5-1
D gene: TRBD1
J gene: TRBJ2-7
clone size: few

CDR3 DNA: TGTGCCAGCAGTTACGTTGGGCCCATGAACACTGAAGCTTTCTTT
CDR3 protein: CASSYVGPMNTEAFF
V gene: TRBV6-2/TRBV6-3
D gene: .
J gene: TRBJ1-1
clone size: .

CDR3 DNA: TGTGCCAGCAGCTCCAGGACTAGCGGGGGACAAGGCGGGGAGCTGTTTTTT
CDR3 protein: CASSSRTSGGQGGELFF
V gene: TRBV7-6
D gene: TRBD2
J gene: TRBJ2-2
clone size: .

CDR3 DNA: TGTGCCAGCAGCCACTCCGGGACTCCCTTCGACGAGCAGTACTTC
CDR3 protein: CASSHSGTPFDEQYF
V gene: TRBV5-5
D gene: .
J gene: TRBJ2-7
clone size: .

CDR3 DNA: TGTGCCAGTAGTATTCAGGGGTTCCAAGAGACCCAGTACTTC
CDR3 protein: CASSIQGFQETQYF
V gene: TRBV19
D gene: .
J gene: TRBJ2-5
clone size: few

CDR3 DNA: TGCGCCAGCAGCCAAGTACTAGCTGCAGAGCAGTTCTTC
CDR3 protein: CASSQVLAAEQFF
V gene: TRBV4-3
D gene: .
J gene: TRBJ2-1
clone size: .